Each of the 20 T cell receptor beta chains below was sequenced from the same sample in a study of brain T cells in children with intractable seizures. The data were produced by immunoSEQ multiplex PCR, yet TCRdb's version contains in-frame clones alone and is incomplete. Of roughly 2,500 clones listed, roughly 84% are singletons. Only cases whose brain tissue showed the highest T cell transcript signatures were sequenced. The starting material was resected brain tissue, obtained at surgery. Source of these receptors: a boy in the first two years of life with hemimegalencephaly and intractable seizures.

This clone was picked up one time. The chain links TRBV30 to TRBJ2-3; D gene uncertain. CDR1 is GTSNPN, CDR2 SVGIG, per germline (reference sequence). This CDR3 is built from 13 residues. Trimming took off 8 bases at V and 3 bases at J, with 15 bases between the two ends. In nucleotides, the CDR3 is TGTGCCGCTGGCTGGGGTGGGACAGATACGCAGTATTTT. Protein sequence: CAAGWGGTDTQYF.

This chain joins TRBV7-9 and TRBJ2-7; D gene unclear. With 5 bases removed from V and 0 bases from J, the gap between germline ends came to 17 bases. This CDR3 has 16 amino acids. Germline loops: CDR1 SEHNR, CDR2 FQNEAQ (reference sequence). The CDR3 here is CASSRLRKQSSYEQYF. In nucleotides, the CDR3 is TGTGCCAGCAGCCGCCTAAGGAAACAAAGCTCCTACGAGCAGTACTTC.

This sequence joins TRBV10-1 and TRBJ2-1, with TRBD2 matching over 7 bases. V dropped 8 bases and J dropped 3; count of bases not matched to a gene: 4. The CDR3 consists of 13 residues. Germline values: CDR1 WNHNN, CDR2 SYGVQD (reference sequence). CDR3 loop: CASLSGDYNEQFF. DNA of the CDR3: TGCGCCAGCCTAAGCGGGGACTACAATGAGCAGTTCTTC.

CDR3 nucleotides: TGTGCCAGCAGCGTAGGAGGGGGGAACACCGGGGAGCTGTTTTTT. Translated: CASSVGGGNTGELFF. The chain employs TRBV9 and TRBJ2-2; the D gene is possibly TRBD1 (6 bases). With 0 bases removed from V and 1 base from J, the gap between germline ends came to 7 bases. The length of the CDR3 is 15 residues. The germline CDR1 and CDR2 sequences are SGDLS and YYNGEE. The variable domain in full, with the rest retrieved from reference TRBV9 and TRBJ2-2, is DSGVTQTPKHLITATGQRVTLRCSPRSGDLSVYWYQQSLDQGLQFLIQYYNGEERAKGNILERFSAQQFPDLHSELNLSSLELGDSALYFCASSVGGGNTGELFFGEGSRLTVL.

This sequence joins TRBV6-9 and TRBJ2-7, with D tentatively TRBD1 or TRBD2 (5 bases each). This CDR3 contains 12 residues. Trimming shortened V by 8 bases and J by 4 bases, and 12 bases separated the two germline ends. In germline, CDR1 is MNHGY, CDR2 SVAAGI. CDR3 in DNA: TGTGCCAGCGGGGGAGTTAGGTACGAGCAGTACTTC. Translation gives CASGGVRYEQYF.

The V gene is TRBV28, the J gene TRBJ1-3, with D unclear. V was clipped by 3 bases and J by 0 bases, with 3 bases between them. This CDR3 spans 13 amino acids. Germline assignment: CDR1 MDHEN and CDR2 SYDVKM. The DNA for the CDR3 is TGTGCCAGCAGTTTCGGCTCTGGAAACACCATATATTTT. Translated: CASSFGSGNTIYF. Full variable domain (rest looked up from reference TRBV28 and TRBJ1-3): DVKVTQSSRYLVKRTGEKVFLECVQDMDHENMFWYRQDPGLGLRLIYFSYDVKMKEKGDIPEGYSVSREKKERFSLILESASTNQTSMYLCASSFGSGNTIYFGEGSWLTVV.

This sequence joins TRBV25-1 and TRBJ2-1; 9 bases match TRBD1. V lost 4 bases, J lost 2 bases, and 6 bases stayed unmatched. The CDR3 is 16 amino acids. Per germline, CDR1 MGHDK and CDR2 SYGVNS. In DNA form, the CDR3 reads TGTGCCAGCAGTGCGGACAGGGGATCTCCCTACAATGAGCAGTTCTTC. This gives the protein CASSADRGSPYNEQFF.

The sample holds one count of this clone. This rearrangement joins TRBV2 to TRBJ2-7; 10 positions agree with TRBD2. The germline gives CDR1 SNHLY, CDR2 FYNNEI. The V gene end was trimmed by 3 bases and the J gene end by 4 bases; junction bases not matched to a gene: 3. The CDR3 totals 14 residues. This CDR3 is CASSDLAGVYEQYF. The CDR3 DNA is TGTGCCAGCAGTGACCTAGCGGGAGTTTACGAGCAGTACTTC.

The rearrangement links TRBV28 to TRBJ1-5, with D unresolved. The CDR3 contains 13 residues. The V gene lost 3 bases and the J gene lost 6 bases, with 9 bases spanning the gap. Germline loops: CDR1 MDHEN, CDR2 SYDVKM. The CDR3 loop is CASSLLVFQPQHF. The DNA of the CDR3 is TGTGCCAGCAGTTTGTTAGTTTTTCAGCCCCAGCATTTT.

This clone was seen only once. The V gene is TRBV9, the J gene TRBJ2-5, with 7 bases aligning to TRBD2. Germline V gene sequence: CDR1 SGDLS, CDR2 YYNGEE. The CDR3 is 16 residues long. Trimming took 1 base from V and 0 from J; bases not matched to a gene: 6. In DNA form, the CDR3 reads TGTGCCAGCAGCGTAACCGGGGGGTGGTACCAAGAGACCCAGTACTTC. Translation: CASSVTGGWYQETQYF.

This chain links TRBV9 with TRBJ1-6, with 9 positions matching TRBD1. V gave up 4 bases and J gave up 7 bases; unmatched junction bases: 6. The germline gives CDR1 SGDLS, CDR2 YYNGEE. The length of the CDR3 is 15 residues. The CDR3 sequence: CASSLGTGNNSPLHF. The CDR3 DNA is TGTGCCAGCAGCTTAGGGACAGGGAACAATTCACCCCTCCACTTT. The full variable domain, its missing parts supplied by reference TRBV9 and TRBJ1-6, is DSGVTQTPKHLITATGQRVTLRCSPRSGDLSVYWYQQSLDQGLQFLIQYYNGEERAKGNILERFSAQQFPDLHSELNLSSLELGDSALYFCASSLGTGNNSPLHFGNGTRLTVT.

The chain carries TRBV5-4 and TRBJ2-2; 7 nucleotides line up with TRBD2. The CDR3 loop spans 15 amino acids. Trimming took 0 bases from V and 4 from J; bases not matched to a gene: 3. CDR1 and CDR2 from the germline V gene are SGHNT and YYREEE (reference sequence). The CDR3 spells CASSLAGGITGELFF. The CDR3, as DNA: TGTGCCAGCAGCTTGGCGGGAGGTATCACCGGGGAGCTGTTTTTT. Complete variable domain (other parts from reference TRBV5-4 and TRBJ2-2): ETGVTQSPTHLIKTRGQQVTLRCSSQSGHNTVSWYQQALGQGPQFIFQYYREEENGRGNFPPRFSGLQFPNYSSELNVNALELDDSALYLCASSLAGGITGELFFGEGSRLTVL.

This chain links TRBV28 with TRBJ1-6; D may be TRBD1 (6 bases). The CDR3 loop spans 15 amino acids. In germline, CDR1 is MDHEN, CDR2 SYDVKM. With 7 bases removed from V and 9 bases from J, the gap between germline ends came to 19 bases. The CDR3 sequence: CASTSIQGHGSPLHF. Here the CDR3 DNA reads TGTGCCAGCACAAGTATCCAGGGGCACGGTTCACCCCTCCACTTT.

This clone was counted a single time. This sequence joins TRBV15 and TRBJ2-1; 9 bases agree with TRBD1. The J segment lost 7 bases and the V segment lost 7 bases, leaving 8 bases of the junction unmatched. CDR3 length: 14 residues. Germline V CDR1 and CDR2: LNHNV, YYDKDF (reference sequence). CDR3 loop: CATTPRDRENEQFF. In DNA, the CDR3 is TGTGCCACCACCCCGCGGGACAGGGAAAATGAGCAGTTCTTC. Full variable domain (remainder filled in from reference TRBV15 and TRBJ2-1): DAMVIQNPRYQVTQFGKPVTLSCSQTLNHNVMYWYQQKSSQAPKLLFHYYDKDFNNEADTPDNFQSRRPNTSFCFLDIRSPGLGDTAMYLCATTPRDRENEQFFGPGTRLTVL.

Of note for this clone: Within the sample, other DNA sequences also encode this same CDR3. CDR3 coding DNA: TGTGCCAGCAGTTACTCGATAGGTGGTTACGAGCAGTACTTC. The encoded protein is CASSYSIGGYEQYF. This chain joins TRBV6-6 and TRBJ2-7; D unclear. In germline, CDR1 is MNHNY, CDR2 SVGAGI (reference sequence). Trimming pared 0 bases from V and 4 bases from J, leaving 10 bases between. This CDR3 has 14 residues.

The rearrangement joins TRBV7-9 to TRBJ2-5, with TRBD2 matching over 7 bases. Losses at the gene ends were 2 bases for V and 5 bases for J; bases not matched to a gene: 5. Germline V gene sequence: CDR1 SEHNR, CDR2 FQNEAQ (reference sequence). The CDR3 has 14 residues. The CDR3 spells CASSLIVGGETQYF. In DNA form, the CDR3 reads TGTGCCAGCAGCTTAATAGTGGGAGGGGAGACCCAGTACTTC.

The CDR3 loop reads CASRGDEDHYSNQPQHF. Here the CDR3 DNA reads TGTGCCAGCAGGGGGGATGAGGATCACTATAGCAATCAGCCCCAGCATTTT. This chain uses TRBV28 with TRBJ1-5; D is possibly TRBD1 (5 bases). The length of the CDR3 is 17 residues. Germline loops: CDR1 MDHEN, CDR2 SYDVKM. Trimming removed 6 bases at V and 0 bases at J, with 18 bases between.

The V call is TRBV4-1, the J call TRBJ2-3; the D call may be TRBD1 or TRBD2 (5 bases each). The germline V and J ends were trimmed by 4 bases and 8 bases, with 16 bases remaining between them. Germline-derived CDR1 and CDR2 are MGHRA and YSYEKL. The CDR3 runs to 14 residues. The CDR3 region is CASSPPGARSTQYF. Written as DNA, the CDR3 is TGCGCCAGCAGCCCACCCGGGGCCAGAAGTACGCAGTATTTT.

The V call is TRBV11-2, the J call TRBJ2-7, with TRBD2 matching 8 bases. Unmatched junction bases numbered 17, after V lost 7 bases and J lost 9 bases. The germline gives CDR1 SGHAT, CDR2 FQNNGV. The CDR3 is 15 residues long. The CDR3 DNA sequence: TGTGCCAGCACCGCGCCGGGACTAGGGGCGAACGGGCAGTACTTC. Amino acids: CASTAPGLGANGQYF.

The CDR3 loop is CASSEALALAGYNEQFF. CDR3 in DNA: TGTGCCAGCAGTGAAGCGCTAGCCTTAGCGGGGTACAATGAGCAGTTCTTC. J is TRBJ2-1 and V is TRBV6-1, with TRBD2 matching 8 bases. Per the germline V gene, CDR1 is MNHNS and CDR2 is SASEGT. The J segment lost 4 bases and the V segment lost 0 bases, leaving 8 bases of the junction unmatched. The CDR3 is 17 residues long.